This T cell receptor (beta chain) was recovered during a study of radiotherapy plus CTLA-4 blockade in lung cancer. Study-wide points: Radiotherapy plus ipilimumab was followed by expansion in blood of tumor-derived TCR clones.

CDR1 is SQVTM and CDR2 is ANQGSEA in the germline V gene. The CDR3 loop spans 14 amino acids. Unmatched junction bases numbered 9, after V lost 6 bases and J lost 8 bases. The repertoire was sequenced with immunoSEQ multiplex PCR; TCRdb's copy has only in-frame clones and lacks some. The table includes approximately 98,000 clones, 75% to 90% detected once. This clone was recorded a few times. Its antigen is undetermined. Specimen: peripheral blood, collected from a patient treated with radiotherapy plus ipilimumab. This sequence was found in a human donor with non-small cell lung cancer who had a partial response to radiotherapy plus ipilimumab. The chain has TRBV29-1 and TRBJ2-1; TRBD2 matches at 11 bases. The CDR3 nucleotides read TGCAGCGTGCCTACTAGCGGGAGTAACTATGAGCAGTTCTTC. Its translation is CSVPTSGSNYEQFF.